The rows below give T cell receptor beta chains drawn from one sample of a study of brain metastases from non-small cell lung cancer. Assay used: immunoSEQ multiplex PCR; TCRdb lists only in-frame clones, some missing. Among 4,000 to 6,000 clones, around 85% were seen once, and the ten largest hold about 5.5%. Sequencing used primary lung tumor tissue. The receptor source for this set is a donor at least 40 years old with non-small cell lung cancer. CDR3s include the opening cysteine and the closing phenylalanine or tryptophan. Fields, in order: V gene, D gene, CDR3 protein. The D gene is left open where the match is weak.

TRBV27 TRBD2 CASSGRTSGSTYEQYF
TRBV28 . CASSLWGQAFF
TRBV6-4 . CASSDTPQAPFYGYTF
TRBV29-1 . CSVSVPGDEQYF
TRBV29-1 TRBD1 CSSDSFSGTGTSNEQFF
TRBV5-1 . CASKRSGANTGELFF
TRBV9 . CASSVGNQGFETQYF
TRBV21-1 . CASSPSPEQFF
TRBV7-2 TRBD1 CASSFTGEPYNEQFF
TRBV19 TRBD1 CASSTEGQITYNEQFF
TRBV11-3 . CASSFEGDTQYF
TRBV28 . CASSRNSDQHF
TRBV6-5 . CASRWDGRYEQYF
TRBV5-1 . CASSRGTDRSTDTQYF
TRBV7-3 TRBD1 CASSFRAGGEQYF
TRBV9 . CASAPEVVNGKLFF
TRBV2 TRBD1 CASSFVGTGRQPQHF
TRBV15 . CATSRDQAPQHF
TRBV6-5 . CASSIGGGSWEKLFF